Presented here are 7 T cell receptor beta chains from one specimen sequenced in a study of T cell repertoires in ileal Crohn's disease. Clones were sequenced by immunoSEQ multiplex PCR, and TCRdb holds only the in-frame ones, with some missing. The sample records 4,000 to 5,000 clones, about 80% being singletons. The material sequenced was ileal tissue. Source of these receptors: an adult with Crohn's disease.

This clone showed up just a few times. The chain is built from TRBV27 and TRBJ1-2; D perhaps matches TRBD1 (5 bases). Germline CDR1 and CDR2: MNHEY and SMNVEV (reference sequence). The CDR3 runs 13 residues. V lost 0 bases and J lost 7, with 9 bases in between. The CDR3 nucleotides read TGTGCCAGCAGTTTATCGTTTCAGGGTGGCTACACCTTC. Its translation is CASSLSFQGGYTF.

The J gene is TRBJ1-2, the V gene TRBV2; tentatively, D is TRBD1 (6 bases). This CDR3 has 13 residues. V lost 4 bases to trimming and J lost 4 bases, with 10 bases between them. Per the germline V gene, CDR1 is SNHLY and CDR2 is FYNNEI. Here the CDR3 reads CASSGLTGYGYTF. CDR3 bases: TGTGCCAGCAGTGGATTGACAGGCTATGGCTACACCTTC.

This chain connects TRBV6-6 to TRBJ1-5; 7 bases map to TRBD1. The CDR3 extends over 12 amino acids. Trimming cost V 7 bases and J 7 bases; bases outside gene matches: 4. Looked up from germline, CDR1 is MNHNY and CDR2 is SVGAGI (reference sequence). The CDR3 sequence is CASTTGRQPQHF. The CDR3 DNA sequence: TGTGCCAGCACGACAGGGAGGCAGCCCCAGCATTTT.

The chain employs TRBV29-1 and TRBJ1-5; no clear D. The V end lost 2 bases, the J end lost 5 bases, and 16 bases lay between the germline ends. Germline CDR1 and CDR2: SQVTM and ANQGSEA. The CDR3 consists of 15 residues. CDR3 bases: TGCAGCGTTGAAAGGAGATGGCAGCCTCATCAGCCCCAGCATTTT. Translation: CSVERRWQPHQPQHF.

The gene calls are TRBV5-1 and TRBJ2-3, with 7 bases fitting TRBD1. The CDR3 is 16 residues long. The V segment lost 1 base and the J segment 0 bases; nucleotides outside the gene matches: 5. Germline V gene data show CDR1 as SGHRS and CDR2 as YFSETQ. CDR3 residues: CASSLTAGGSTDTQYF. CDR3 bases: TGCGCCAGCAGCTTGACGGCAGGGGGTAGCACAGATACGCAGTATTTT. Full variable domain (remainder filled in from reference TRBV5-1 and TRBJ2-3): KAGVTQTPRYLIKTRGQQVTLSCSPISGHRSVSWYQQTPGQGLQFLFEYFSETQRNKGNFPGRFSGRQFSNSRSEMNVSTLELGDSALYLCASSLTAGGSTDTQYFGPGTRLTVL.

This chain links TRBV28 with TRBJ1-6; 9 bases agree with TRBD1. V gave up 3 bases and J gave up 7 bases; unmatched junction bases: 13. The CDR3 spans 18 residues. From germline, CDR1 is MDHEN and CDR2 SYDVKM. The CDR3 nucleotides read TGTGCCAGCAGTTTCTTTTCTCCGGGACAGGGTCACAATTCACCCCTCCACTTT. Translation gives CASSFFSPGQGHNSPLHF.

CDR3 region: CASSPRGGYTGELFF. CDR3 nucleotide sequence: TGTGCCAGCAGTCCCCGGGGGGGTTACACCGGGGAGCTGTTTTTT. V is TRBV6-6 and J is TRBJ2-2, with 8 bases fitting TRBD2. CDR3 length: 15 residues. Trimming at V came to 5 bases and at J to 3 bases, leaving 5 bases not matched to a gene. In germline, CDR1 is MNHNY, CDR2 SVGAGI (reference sequence).